This TCR beta chain appears in the sequencing data of a study of blood T cell repertoires in COVID-19. Study summary: Samples taken during acute and convalescent COVID-19 were collected in the United States, Italy and Spain.

Repertoires were generated with immunoSEQ multiplex PCR, while TCRdb's copy carries only in-frame clones and drops some. The profile covers some 74,000 clones, with roughly 84% appearing a single time and roughly 7% taken by the ten largest. This CDR3 comprises 15 residues. Germline lookup yields CDR1 LNHDA and CDR2 SQIVND (reference sequence). The junction had 14 bases not matched to a gene; V was cut back by 3 bases and J by 11 bases. Only one count was recorded for this clone. The sample comprised peripheral blood. The rearrangement uses TRBV19 and TRBJ2-3, with TRBD1 matching over 7 bases. This receptor was identified in a man in his forties or fifties with active COVID-19. DNA for the CDR3: TGTGCCAGTAGTATGGCGCCGCGACAGGGCGCCCGGCAGTATTTT. This encodes CASSMAPRQGARQYF.